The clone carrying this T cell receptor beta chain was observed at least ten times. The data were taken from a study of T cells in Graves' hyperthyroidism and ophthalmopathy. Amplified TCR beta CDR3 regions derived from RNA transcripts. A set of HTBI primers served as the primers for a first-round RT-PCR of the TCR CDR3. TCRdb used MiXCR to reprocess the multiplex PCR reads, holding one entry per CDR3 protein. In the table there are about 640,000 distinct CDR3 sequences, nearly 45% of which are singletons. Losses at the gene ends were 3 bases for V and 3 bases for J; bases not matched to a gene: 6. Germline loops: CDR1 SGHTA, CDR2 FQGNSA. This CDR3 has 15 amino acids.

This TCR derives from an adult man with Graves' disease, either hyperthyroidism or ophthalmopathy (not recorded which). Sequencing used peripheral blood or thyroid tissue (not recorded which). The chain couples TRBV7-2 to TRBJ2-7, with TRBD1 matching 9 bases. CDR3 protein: CASSFLGTGNYEQYF. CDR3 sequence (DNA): TGTGCCAGCAGCTTCCTTGGGACAGGGAACTACGAGCAGTACTTC.